Presented here are 30 T cell receptor beta chains from one specimen sequenced in a study of T cells in Graves' hyperthyroidism and ophthalmopathy. It was RNA transcripts that yielded the amplified TCR beta CDR3 regions. An initial round of RT-PCR targeting the TCR CDR3 relied on the HTBI primer set. TCRdb re-called the multiplex PCR reads with MiXCR, one entry per CDR3 protein. The sample lists hundreds of thousands of distinct CDR3 sequences, roughly 14% occurring once. Sequenced sample: blood. These receptors were collected from a woman between 18 and 29 years old with Graves' hyperthyroidism.

The V call is TRBV15, the J call TRBJ2-1; D not resolved. This CDR3 contains 15 residues. Germline V CDR1 and CDR2: LNHNV, YYDKDF (reference sequence). V was pared by 1 base and J by 2 bases, with 9 bases between. The CDR3 nucleotides are TGTGCCACCAGCAGAGCCGAGCCCCCCTACAATGAGCAGTTCTTC. This gives the protein CATSRAEPPYNEQFF.

Points on this clonotype: A clone one base away is much larger, so this may be a read error. V usage is TRBV7-9 and J usage is TRBJ2-5; 7 nucleotides agree with TRBD2. The CDR3 sequence is 14 residues long. The ends lost 5 bases at V and 4 bases at J; junction bases unmatched: 7. CDR1 is SEHNR, CDR2 FQNEAQ, per germline (reference sequence). CDR3 in DNA: TGTGCCAGCAGCCTGATGGGGAGGGGAGAGACCCAGTACTTC. This translates into CASSLMGRGETQYF. Full variable domain (missing parts from reference TRBV7-9 and TRBJ2-5): DTGVSQNPRHKITKRGQNVTFRCDPISEHNRLYWYRQTLGQGPEFLTYFQNEAQLEKSRLLSDRFSAERPKGSFSTLEIQRTEQGDSAMYLCASSLMGRGETQYFGPGTRLLVL.

This clonotype was recorded many times. DNA of the CDR3: TGTGCCAGCAGCTTCAAAACTCCTAACTATGGCTACACCTTC. It translates to CASSFKTPNYGYTF. The rearrangement joins TRBV7-2 to TRBJ1-2, with unresolved D. V was clipped by 3 bases and J by 0 bases, with 8 bases between them. The germline CDR1 and CDR2 sequences are SGHTA and FQGNSA. The CDR3 has 14 residues.

This clonotype was detected many times. V gene TRBV18 combines with J gene TRBJ2-3; D call uncertain. Germline V lookup: CDR1 KGHSH, CDR2 LQKENI. V lost 8 bases and J 2 bases, leaving 5 bases between the germline ends. CDR3 length: 11 amino acids. The CDR3 sequence: CASSPTDTQYF. In nucleotides, the CDR3 is TGTGCCAGCAGCCCCACAGATACGCAGTATTTT.

This clonotype was picked up a small number of times. V is TRBV18 and J is TRBJ1-3, with D possibly being TRBD1 (5 bases). Trimming shortened V by 3 bases and J by 0 bases, and 18 bases separated the two germline ends. Germline loops: CDR1 KGHSH, CDR2 LQKENI. This CDR3 spans 18 amino acids. CDR3 protein: CASSPVVGEGISGNTIYF. In DNA form, the CDR3 reads TGTGCCAGCTCACCCGTCGTCGGGGAGGGGATCTCTGGAAACACCATATATTTT. Variable domain in full (rest from reference TRBV18 and TRBJ1-3): NAGVMQNPRHLVRRRGQEARLRCSPMKGHSHVYWYRQLPEEGLKFMVYLQKENIIDESGMPKERFSAEFPKEGPSILRIQQVVRGDSAAYFCASSPVVGEGISGNTIYFGEGSWLTVV.

This chain uses TRBV4-3 with TRBJ2-7; the D gene is possibly TRBD1 (6 bases). CDR1 LGHNA and CDR2 YSLEER come from the germline V gene. Trimming stripped 0 bases from V and 3 bases from J, with 15 bases between. CDR3 size: 16 residues. Here the CDR3 DNA reads TGCGCCAGCAGCCAAGACGGGACACCAAATCTCTACGAGCAGTACTTC. Its translation: CASSQDGTPNLYEQYF.

Many counts were recorded for this clonotype. The chain joins TRBV2 to TRBJ1-2; a weak D match, TRBD1 (5 bases). V lost 6 bases, J lost 3 bases, and 14 bases lay in between. There are 14 residues in the CDR3. Germline CDR1 is SNHLY and CDR2 is FYNNEI. The CDR3 protein is CASRGGRTYYGYTF. DNA of the CDR3: TGTGCCAGCAGGGGGGGTAGGACGTACTATGGCTACACCTTC.

This clonotype has ten or more counts. This chain joins TRBV20-1 and TRBJ2-2; 8 positions match TRBD2. V lost 1 base to trimming and J lost 3 bases; unmatched junction nucleotides: 7. The CDR3 extends over 16 amino acids. The germline CDR1 and CDR2 sequences are DFQATT and SNEGSKA (reference sequence). CDR3 in amino acids: CSARAPWRGDTGELFF. In nucleotides, the CDR3 is TGCAGTGCTAGAGCCCCCTGGCGGGGGGACACCGGGGAGCTGTTTTTT.

In its sample, this clonotype was seen many times. V is TRBV5-5 and J is TRBJ1-1, with unresolved D. The CDR3 totals 13 residues. Germline assignment: CDR1 SGHKS and CDR2 YYEKEE (reference sequence). Trimming removed 4 bases from V and 1 base from J, with 8 bases in between. CDR3 in amino acids: CASSPHGNTEAFF. CDR3 in DNA: TGTGCCAGCAGCCCCCATGGGAACACTGAAGCTTTCTTT.

This clonotype was recorded many times. The chain has TRBV11-2 and TRBJ2-1; 10 bases align to TRBD2. The length of the CDR3 is 11 residues. The germline V gene encodes CDR1 SGHAT and CDR2 FQNNGV. The ends lost 5 bases at V and 14 bases at J; junction bases unmatched: 3. The CDR3 DNA reads TGTGCCAGCAGCCTAGGACTAGCGGAGTTCTTC. Protein: CASSLGLAEFF.

The chain is built from TRBV19 and TRBJ2-3; possible D gene TRBD1, 6 bases. V lost 6 bases and J 2 bases, leaving 18 bases between the germline ends. Per germline, CDR1 LNHDA and CDR2 SQIVND (reference sequence). The CDR3 contains 16 residues. In DNA form, the CDR3 reads TGTGCCAGTAGGGGGGTGGACAGACCGTCCACAGATACGCAGTATTTT. Translated, it gives CASRGVDRPSTDTQYF.

This clonotype has ten or more counts. The chain employs TRBV6-6 and TRBJ2-4; a possible D gene is TRBD1 (5 bases). CDR3 length: 17 amino acids. Germline CDR1 is MNHNY and CDR2 is SVGAGI (reference sequence). V lost 0 bases to trimming and J lost 2 bases, with 14 bases between them. DNA of the CDR3: TGTGCCAGCAGTTACTCGTTACAGGTCGGGCCCAAAAACATTCAGTACTTC. It is translated as CASSYSLQVGPKNIQYF.

This clonotype has only a few counts. The chain's CDR3 is CASSYDPLMNTEAFF. DNA for the CDR3: TGTGCCAGCAGTTACGACCCCTTAATGAACACTGAAGCTTTCTTT. The V and J genes are TRBV6-2 or TRBV6-3 and TRBJ1-1; D remains ambiguous. Germline V gene data show CDR1 as MNHEY and CDR2 as SVGEGT. V was cut by 2 bases and J by 0 bases, with 10 bases left in between. CDR3 length equals 15 residues.

This clonotype was seen at least ten times. The chain links TRBV6-5 to TRBJ2-7, with D maybe TRBD2 (5 bases). The CDR3 runs 14 residues. The germline V gene encodes CDR1 MNHEY and CDR2 SVGAGI. The V end was cut by 0 bases, the J end by 3 bases, with 9 bases between. CDR3 amino acids: CASSYSYGVYEQYF. CDR3 nucleotides: TGTGCCAGCAGTTACTCGTACGGGGTCTACGAGCAGTACTTC.

V is TRBV4-1 and J is TRBJ2-4, with D possibly TRBD1 on 6 matching bases. Germline V gives CDR1 MGHRA, CDR2 YSYEKL. CDR3 length: 17 residues. V was clipped by 3 bases and J by 1 base, with 16 bases between them. DNA of the CDR3: TGCGCCAGCAGCCATATCACAGGGCTTCGTGCCAAAAACATTCAGTACTTC. It yields the protein CASSHITGLRAKNIQYF.

This clonotype appeared many times. The rearrangement uses TRBV7-2 and TRBJ1-1; the D is unclear. CDR3 length equals 11 residues. V lost 8 bases and J lost 3, with 7 bases in between. Per the germline V gene, CDR1 is SGHTA and CDR2 is FQGNSA. The CDR3 spells CASGADTEAFF. The DNA for the CDR3 is TGTGCCAGCGGCGCAGACACTGAAGCTTTCTTT.

There are many counts of this clonotype. The chain combines TRBV20-1 with TRBJ2-7; D is unresolved. V lost 3 bases and J lost 0, with 9 bases in between. The CDR3 is 13 amino acids. CDR1 is DFQATT, CDR2 SNEGSKA, per germline (reference sequence). The CDR3 DNA follows: TGCAGTGCTAGTAAGCGATCCTCCTACGAGCAGTACTTC. Its protein product is CSASKRSSYEQYF.

Ten or more counts support this clonotype. The chain is built from TRBV18 and TRBJ2-7, with a possible D match to TRBD2 (6 bases). The CDR3 totals 15 residues. V lost 5 bases and J 5 bases, leaving 19 bases between the germline ends. The germline V gene has CDR1 KGHSH and CDR2 LQKENI. CDR3 sequence reads: CASSANGRPGDEQYF. The CDR3 DNA sequence: TGTGCCAGCTCAGCAAACGGGAGACCTGGCGACGAGCAGTACTTC. Full variable domain (outside the CDR3, taken from reference TRBV18 and TRBJ2-7): NAGVMQNPRHLVRRRGQEARLRCSPMKGHSHVYWYRQLPEEGLKFMVYLQKENIIDESGMPKERFSAEFPKEGPSILRIQQVVRGDSAAYFCASSANGRPGDEQYFGPGTRLTVT.

The J gene is TRBJ1-6, the V gene TRBV10-3; no reliable D call. The CDR3 length is 12 residues. Trimming shortened V by 0 bases and J by 6 bases, and 0 bases separated the two germline ends. CDR1 is ENHRY and CDR2 is SYGVKD in the germline V gene. The DNA for the CDR3 is TGTGCCATCAGTGAGTCTAATTCACCCCTCCACTTT. Translated: CAISESNSPLHF.

This clonotype was counted at least ten times. V gene TRBV5-1 combines with J gene TRBJ1-1; D is undetermined. The germline V gene encodes CDR1 SGHRS and CDR2 YFSETQ. V was clipped by 0 bases and J by 1 base, with 10 bases between them. The CDR3 extends over 15 amino acids. The chain's CDR3 is CASSLGVGRNTEAFF. The CDR3 DNA reads TGCGCCAGCAGCTTGGGCGTTGGGAGGAACACTGAAGCTTTCTTT.

This clonotype was seen only a few times. The gene calls are TRBV7-4 and TRBJ2-7; D remains ambiguous. CDR1 is SGHVT, CDR2 SQSDAQ, per germline. There are 17 residues in the CDR3. V was cut by 4 bases and J by 2 bases, with 21 bases left in between. DNA of the CDR3: TGTGCCAGCAGCTCCGGAGCGTTGTCGGGCCTAACCTACGAGCAGTACTTC. Its protein product is CASSSGALSGLTYEQYF.

This clonotype was counted ten times or more. This sequence joins TRBV20-1 and TRBJ2-3; D tentatively fits TRBD1 or TRBD2 (5 bases each). In germline, CDR1 is DFQATT, CDR2 SNEGSKA (reference sequence). The length of the CDR3 is 14 residues. With 6 bases removed from V and 2 bases from J, the gap between germline ends came to 15 bases. The CDR3 nucleotides are TGCAGTGCCCCCCTGTGGGGGTACACAGATACGCAGTATTTT. Its protein is CSAPLWGYTDTQYF.

This clonotype was seen a few times. The chain combines TRBV5-1 with TRBJ2-1; D not resolved. The CDR3 consists of 15 residues. Germline loops: CDR1 SGHRS, CDR2 YFSETQ. Trimming removed 4 bases from V and 8 bases from J, with 19 bases in between. The CDR3 region is CASSRVSGASHEQFF. DNA for the CDR3: TGCGCCAGCAGCCGGGTCTCCGGAGCGAGCCATGAGCAGTTCTTC.

The V call is TRBV28, the J call TRBJ2-7; TRBD2 aligns across 13 bases. The CDR3 covers 18 residues. Germline trimming cut 5 bases from V and 2 bases from J; bases unmatched to any gene: 12. The germline V gene encodes CDR1 MDHEN and CDR2 SYDVKM. The CDR3: CASSHYFGGTSGAYEQYF. CDR3 nucleotide sequence: TGTGCCAGCAGTCACTATTTTGGTGGGACTAGCGGGGCCTACGAGCAGTACTTC.

This clonotype has just a few counts. This rearrangement joins TRBV19 to TRBJ2-5; D is perhaps TRBD2 (6 bases). The CDR3 extends over 15 amino acids. Trimming cost V 3 bases and J 0 bases, with 11 bases left between them. CDR1 is LNHDA and CDR2 is SQIVND in the germline V gene (reference sequence). For the CDR3, the DNA is TGTGCCAGTAGTATGGGAGGCTGGTACCAAGAGACCCAGTACTTC. Its protein is CASSMGGWYQETQYF.

This chain uses TRBV7-8 with TRBJ1-5; weak D call: TRBD1 (5 bases). Trimming removed 2 bases from V and 2 bases from J, with 7 bases in between. Germline CDR1 reads SGHVS; CDR2 reads FQNEAQ. The CDR3 contains 14 residues. The CDR3 coding sequence is TGTGCCAGCAGCTTAATAGGGGGCAATCAGCCCCAGCATTTT. It encodes CASSLIGGNQPQHF. The full variable domain, in which reference TRBV7-8 and TRBJ1-5 provide the parts outside the CDR3, is GAGVSQSPRYKVAKRGQDVALRCDPISGHVSLFWYQQALGQGPEFLTYFQNEAQLDKSGLPSDRFFAERPEGSVSTLKIQRTQQEDSAVYLCASSLIGGNQPQHFGDGTRLSIL.

This clonotype was observed a handful of times. The chain has TRBV7-2 and TRBJ2-5, with a tentative D call TRBD2 (6 bases). The CDR3 loop spans 13 amino acids. Germline CDR1 reads SGHTA; CDR2 reads FQGNSA. The V end lost 5 bases, the J end lost 5 bases, and 12 bases lay between the germline ends. The CDR3 DNA follows: TGTGCCAGCAGCGTATGGGGGGTTGAGACCCAGTACTTC. Protein: CASSVWGVETQYF.

This clonotype appeared a few times. This chain connects TRBV25-1 to TRBJ2-1; D is perhaps TRBD2 (6 bases). Germline V gene data show CDR1 as MGHDK and CDR2 as SYGVNS. Trimming shortened V by 6 bases and J by 8 bases, and 17 bases separated the two germline ends. This CDR3 comprises 14 residues. CDR3 DNA: TGTGCCAGCAGCCACGCGGGGAATCGGCATGAGCAGTTCTTC. Translation gives CASSHAGNRHEQFF.

CDR3 amino acids: CASSRGTGQNTEAFF. In DNA form, the CDR3 reads TGTGCCAGCAGCCGAGGGACGGGACAGAACACTGAAGCTTTCTTT. V is TRBV5-6 and J is TRBJ1-1, with D possibly matching TRBD1 (6 bases). V lost 4 bases and J 1 base, leaving 14 bases between the germline ends. This CDR3 has 15 amino acids. Germline loops: CDR1 SGHDT, CDR2 YYEEEE.

This clonotype was found many times. The chain carries TRBV29-1 and TRBJ2-7, with a weak D call TRBD2 (5 bases). This CDR3 is built from 16 residues. The V gene lost 0 bases and the J gene lost 3 bases, with 18 bases spanning the gap. CDR1 and CDR2 (germline): SQVTM, ANQGSEA. The CDR3 coding sequence is TGCAGCGTTGAAGATCGGGGTCTTTCGGGGAACTACGAGCAGTACTTC. Translating gives CSVEDRGLSGNYEQYF.